This T cell receptor beta chain was captured in a study of blood T cells in healthy people across ages. General observations from the study: A roughly linear age-dependent decrease characterized TCR beta diversity per million T cells.

The use of a sample-barcoded 5' primer and a J-beta primer mix characterized a second PCR of roughly 6 to 11 cycles. No fewer than 2.5 million CDR3-containing paired-end reads came from each sample. From the 5' RACE reads, TCRdb called clonotypes with MiXCR, one entry per CDR3 protein. The table records over 750,000 distinct CDR3 sequences, roughly 25% of them present only once. The CDR3 contains 13 residues. V lost 4 bases and J lost 4; bases outside the gene matches: 4. Germline V lookup: CDR1 SGHRS, CDR2 YFSETQ. This clonotype turned up a few times. Its antigen is currently unknown. This sample was also put to use in a study of T cells of mothers and their children.

The receptor comes from a boy between 10 and 17 years old in good health. Material for sequencing was blood. The V and J genes are TRBV5-1 and TRBJ1-2; 7 nucleotides line up with TRBD1. CDR3 residues: CASSAGQSYGYTF. The CDR3 DNA follows: TGCGCCAGCAGCGCGGGACAGAGCTATGGCTACACCTTC.